The 17 T cell receptor beta chains listed next were all sequenced from one sample in a study of blood T cell repertoires in COVID-19. Some clones are missing from TCRdb's copy, which holds only in-frame ones; the method was immunoSEQ multiplex PCR. The sample lists approximately 300,000 clones, around nine tenths seen once, with over 1.5% in the top ten. Sample: peripheral blood. These receptors were obtained from a woman in her twenties or thirties with COVID-19, enrolled during active disease.

V usage is TRBV2 and J usage is TRBJ1-2; TRBD1 might be the D (5 bases). Trimming took off 6 bases at V and 10 bases at J, with 21 bases between the two ends. Germline values: CDR1 SNHLY, CDR2 FYNNEI. This CDR3 region has 14 residues. For the CDR3, the DNA is TGTGCCAGCAGGCCTAGACAGCACCTTTTATACTACACCTTC. As protein: CASRPRQHLLYYTF.

The chain carries TRBV7-9 and TRBJ1-2, with 7 positions matching TRBD1. The CDR3 spans 12 residues. Germline V gene data show CDR1 as SEHNR and CDR2 as FQNEAQ (reference sequence). The V gene end was trimmed by 10 bases and the J gene end by 9 bases; junction bases not matched to a gene: 11. DNA of the CDR3: TGTGCCACTACGGCCGACAGGGATAGCTACACCTTC. Protein: CATTADRDSYTF. Using reference TRBV7-9 and TRBJ1-2 for the parts outside the CDR3, the full variable domain is DTGVSQNPRHKITKRGQNVTFRCDPISEHNRLYWYRQTLGQGPEFLTYFQNEAQLEKSRLLSDRFSAERPKGSFSTLEIQRTEQGDSAMYLCATTADRDSYTFGSGTRLTVV.

DNA of the CDR3: TGTGCCAGCAGCCCGGGTCAGGGGCAAGAGACCCAGTACTTC. Translated, it gives CASSPGQGQETQYF. The gene calls are TRBV5-4 and TRBJ2-5; a possible D gene is TRBD1 (6 bases). Germline-derived CDR1 and CDR2 are SGHNT and YYREEE (reference sequence). The CDR3 length is 14 residues. V lost 4 bases to trimming and J lost 2 bases, with 12 bases between them.

The rearrangement links TRBV3-1 (or the pseudogene TRBV3-2) to TRBJ2-1; 7 bases match TRBD2. Germline V gene lookup returns CDR1 LGHDT and CDR2 YNNKEL (reference sequence). The J segment lost 3 bases and the V segment lost 7 bases, leaving 9 bases of the junction unmatched. The CDR3 spans 15 residues. The CDR3 loop is CASNWGAGIYNEQFF. CDR3 nucleotides: TGTGCCAGCAACTGGGGAGCGGGGATCTACAATGAGCAGTTCTTC.

The CDR3 reads CASSPLDSKLYGYTF. The CDR3 nucleotides read TGTGCCAGCAGTCCGCTGGACTCAAAACTCTATGGCTACACCTTC. V gene TRBV28 combines with J gene TRBJ1-2, with D unclear. V lost 5 bases to trimming and J lost 4 bases, with 17 bases between them. The CDR3 covers 15 residues. Germline V lookup: CDR1 MDHEN, CDR2 SYDVKM.

This clone was seen just once. The chain joins TRBV2 to TRBJ2-7; D gene unclear. The V end lost 6 bases, the J end lost 2 bases, and 17 bases lay between the germline ends. Germline-derived CDR1 and CDR2 are SNHLY and FYNNEI. CDR3 length: 15 residues. The CDR3 nucleotides read TGTGCCAGCAGCGGCGAGGTACCTGGCCCCTACGAGCAGTACTTC. It codes for CASSGEVPGPYEQYF.

The chain combines TRBV7-2 with TRBJ2-7, with D perhaps matching TRBD1 (6 bases). CDR1 and CDR2 from the germline V gene are SGHTA and FQGNSA. The CDR3 length is 15 residues. Trimming stripped 0 bases from V and 2 bases from J, with 11 bases between. The chain's CDR3 is CASSLAWDTTYEQYF. DNA of the CDR3: TGTGCCAGCAGCTTAGCTTGGGACACCACCTACGAGCAGTACTTC.

The chain links TRBV5-1 to TRBJ2-7, with 15 bases identical to TRBD2. V shed 0 bases and J 2 bases; nucleotides not matched to a gene: 3. Germline values: CDR1 SGHRS, CDR2 YFSETQ. The length of the CDR3 is 17 residues. The CDR3, as DNA: TGCGCCAGCAGCTTGGAGGGACTAGCGGGGGGACCCTACGAGCAGTACTTC. This gives the protein CASSLEGLAGGPYEQYF.

This chain joins TRBV3-1 (or the pseudogene TRBV3-2) and TRBJ2-2; weak D call: TRBD2 (6 bases). Trimming stripped 0 bases from V and 1 base from J, with 9 bases between. Germline lookup yields CDR1 LGHDT and CDR2 YNNKEL (reference sequence). This CDR3 spans 16 amino acids. In nucleotides, the CDR3 is TGTGCCAGCAGCCAAGAAGTGGAGGGGAACACCGGGGAGCTGTTTTTT. Protein: CASSQEVEGNTGELFF.

The CDR3 region is CASSINPGGNYGYTF. CDR3 coding DNA: TGTGCCAGTAGTATCAACCCAGGGGGGAACTATGGCTACACCTTC. The chain recombines TRBV19 with TRBJ1-2, with 7 bases lining up with TRBD1. The germline V gene encodes CDR1 LNHDA and CDR2 SQIVND (reference sequence). V was clipped by 3 bases and J by 2 bases; unmatched bases: 6. The length of the CDR3 is 15 residues.

This clone was detected once. J is TRBJ2-1 and V is TRBV4-1; TRBD1 agrees at 11 bases. CDR1 and CDR2 from the germline V gene are MGHRA and YSYEKL. V shed 0 bases, J shed 8 bases, and the junction held 6 bases outside the gene matches. There are 16 residues in the CDR3. The CDR3 spells CASSQDPGQGAHEQFF. CDR3 DNA: TGCGCCAGCAGCCAAGATCCAGGACAGGGGGCACATGAGCAGTTCTTC.

V usage is TRBV2 and J usage is TRBJ2-1; TRBD1 is a possible D gene (6 bases). Per germline, CDR1 SNHLY and CDR2 FYNNEI. V was clipped by 7 bases and J by 0 bases, with 10 bases between them. The CDR3 contains 14 residues. CDR3 region: CASKDSRSYNEQFF. The CDR3, as DNA: TGTGCCAGCAAGGACAGCCGCTCCTACAATGAGCAGTTCTTC.

The chain couples TRBV11-2 to TRBJ2-7; TRBD1 agrees at 7 bases. Trimming cost V 5 bases and J 3 bases; bases outside gene matches: 10. CDR1 is SGHAT and CDR2 is FQNNGV in the germline V gene. CDR3 length: 15 residues. Written as DNA, the CDR3 is TGTGCCAGCAGCGAGCACGGGACAGTCAACTACGAGCAGTACTTC. Translating gives CASSEHGTVNYEQYF.

The J gene is TRBJ1-6, the V gene TRBV2; D call uncertain. V was pared by 3 bases and J by 12 bases, with 12 bases between. The CDR3 covers 13 residues. Germline lookup yields CDR1 SNHLY and CDR2 FYNNEI. CDR3 nucleotides: TGTGCCAGCAGTGATTCGGTCGTCGGACCCCTCCACTTT. It is translated as CASSDSVVGPLHF.

The rearrangement links TRBV7-2 to TRBJ2-5; the D gene is possibly TRBD2 (5 bases). The ends were cut back, 5 bases at V and 7 bases at J, with 17 bases in the middle. Germline CDR1 is SGHTA and CDR2 is FQGNSA. This CDR3 is 14 amino acids long. The CDR3 loop is CASSAGLGSRTQYF. Here the CDR3 DNA reads TGTGCCAGCAGCGCCGGACTGGGGTCTCGGACCCAGTACTTC.

The chain carries TRBV3-1 (or the pseudogene TRBV3-2) and TRBJ1-2; D possibly corresponds to TRBD1 (5 bases). The CDR3 totals 13 residues. Germline V gives CDR1 LGHDT, CDR2 YNNKEL (reference sequence). V lost 1 base and J lost 8, with 11 bases in between. This CDR3 is CASSQGSGLGYTF. The CDR3 nucleotides are TGTGCCAGCAGCCAAGGCTCAGGGTTGGGCTACACCTTC.

This chain uses TRBV19 with TRBJ1-6; 8 bases align to TRBD1. The ends lost 7 bases at V and 6 bases at J; junction bases unmatched: 5. The germline V gene has CDR1 LNHDA and CDR2 SQIVND (reference sequence). The CDR3 loop spans 14 amino acids. The CDR3 DNA sequence: TGTGCCAGTAAGCCGGGACAGGTTAATTCACCCCTCCACTTT. Amino acids: CASKPGQVNSPLHF.